This T cell receptor beta chain was obtained from a study of shared clonotypes between healthy human individuals. Overall study context: Samples came from a couple of female and a few male donors aged 18 to 49.

This table comes from immunoSEQ multiplex PCR, and its TCRdb copy is limited to in-frame clones, with some not included. Of roughly 2.1 million clones listed, 93% are singletons. CD45RO-negative CD8 cells positively selected for CCR7 made up the naive population, which excluded terminally differentiated effector memory CD45RA+ cells. This CDR3 spans 14 amino acids. Germline lookup yields CDR1 MNHEY and CDR2 SMNVEV (reference sequence). V gave up 9 bases and J gave up 0 bases, with 9 bases separating them. This receptor was taken from a man aged 18 to 29 in good health. Some clones in this sample may be carry-over from other donors' samples. The source material was naive CD8+ T cells from PBMCs. The chain joins TRBV27 to TRBJ2-6; D is unresolved. The CDR3: CARIPYSGANVLTF. The CDR3 coding sequence is TGTGCCAGAATCCCTTACTCTGGGGCCAACGTCCTGACTTTC.